The table lists the clone carrying this T cell receptor (beta chain) with a few counts. The antigen is not known. Naive, central memory, regulatory and stem cell-like memory cells within the CD4+ compartment were sorted using CD45RO/CCR7/CD25/CD127/CD95/CD27. The data derive from a study of beta chain features in type 1 diabetes. Across the study: The study found patients and healthy donors alike in age, gender and cell yields. Study results and caveats: Moderately but significantly shorter TCRB CDR3s were found in Type 1 diabetes patients in all four CD4+ subsets. VDJ junctions in type 1 diabetes patients carried more deletions and fewer insertions.

Expressed TCRB transcripts got sequenced, as all isolated RNA was reverse transcribed. The protocol was immunoSEQ multiplex PCR, while the TCRdb copy is restricted to in-frame clones and leaves out a portion. The data show 130,000 to 150,000 clones, 6.9% seen once. This TCR was recovered from a woman aged 25 to 39 in good health. The sample taken for sequencing was central memory CD4+ T cells from blood.

CDR3 protein: CASSVQAVKFGTSGLQETQYF. The CDR3 region has the DNA TGTGCCAGCAGCGTCCAAGCGGTAAAGTTCGGGACTAGCGGGTTACAAGAGACCCAGTACTTC. V and J are TRBV9 and TRBJ2-5; 12 positions match TRBD2. V was pared by 2 bases and J by 2 bases, with 19 bases of the junction left unmatched. Germline-derived CDR1 and CDR2 are SGDLS and YYNGEE. The CDR3 has 21 amino acids.